This T cell receptor (beta chain) was found in a study of cytomegalovirus exposure and HLA in healthy donors. The overall study: Among roughly 180 million T cells, an earlier analysis found 120 million or so unique TCR beta sequences. Of the donors genotyped, 300 to 500 in all, 75% to 85% fell in the Caucasian-associated ancestry cluster. Study findings and constraints: Reported findings show TCR beta sequences accurately forecast HLA-A and HLA-B alleles in most subjects. Presence/absence analysis assumed near-uniform sequencing depth across donors.

Use of 60 Vbeta and 13 Jbeta primers characterized the PCR. Here immunoSEQ multiplex PCR was the method, and the copy in TCRdb shows in-frame clones only, minus some. The sample yields about 150,000 clones, roughly 79% seen once. From germline, CDR1 is SGHDT and CDR2 YYEEEE. This CDR3 region has 15 residues. Comment on this clone: Its target is not known. The junction differs from germline at one of its ends, possibly a read error.

This receptor was identified in a male donor in good health and CMV-seronegative. Specimen: PBMCs. V gene TRBV5-6 combines with J gene TRBJ1-3, with TRBD1 as a possible D gene (6 bases). Here the CDR3 reads CASSYTGSSGNTVYF. CDR3 nucleotides: TGTGCCAGCAGCTACACAGGGAGCTCTGGAAACACCGTATATTTT.